Sequencing of this T cell receptor beta chain was carried out in a study of blood T cell repertoires in COVID-19. Overall study context: Researchers got acute and convalescent COVID-19 samples from the United States, Italy and Spain. PBMCs, B-cell-depleted T cells, or T cells provided the cDNA or gDNA that made up the material.

Methods used by the authors: From reference gene primer amplification, estimates of nucleated cell counts were derived. The data were produced by immunoSEQ multiplex PCR, yet TCRdb's version contains in-frame clones alone and is incomplete. V and J calls and clone size are given by that table; D and trimming were obtained from the DNA. The sample holds about 3,400 clones; 75% to 90% are singletons and the top ten take 20% to 25%. What was sequenced was peripheral blood. The receptor's source is a human donor in a cohort sampled during active COVID-19.

This CDR3 reads CAWSRWGGRLSTEAFF. CDR3 in DNA: TGTGCCTGGAGTAGGTGGGGGGGCCGTTTGAGCACTGAAGCTTTCTTT. The chain combines TRBV30 with TRBJ1-1; D may be TRBD1 (6 bases). The germline V and J ends were trimmed by 2 bases and 4 bases, with 20 bases remaining between them. This CDR3 has 16 amino acids. In germline, CDR1 is GTSNPN, CDR2 SVGIG (reference sequence).